There are many counts of the clone carrying this T cell receptor (beta chain). Antigen unknown. Authors of the study amplified TCR beta CDR3 regions from RNA transcripts. Using the HTBI primer set, a first-round RT-PCR was run on the TCR CDR3. TCRdb processed the multiplex PCR reads anew with MiXCR; each CDR3 protein has one entry. The sample has around 600,000 distinct CDR3 sequences; 13% to 15% are singletons. This sample was taken from a study of T cells in Graves' hyperthyroidism and ophthalmopathy. Study-level results: Most expanded thyroid clonotypes above 0.001 recurred in blood.

Losses at the gene ends were 5 bases for V and 4 bases for J; bases not matched to a gene: 7. The CDR3 has 16 amino acids. Sequencing was carried out using blood. The chain uses TRBV12-3 or TRBV12-4 and TRBJ2-6; 8 bases align to TRBD1. The sequence derives from a woman between 45 and 60 years old with Graves' ophthalmopathy. The CDR3 region has the DNA TGTGCCAGCAGTCCGCAGGGGGCGCAAGGGGCCAACGTCCTGACTTTC. Its translation: CASSPQGAQGANVLTF.